Listed below are T cell receptor beta chains from one sample, sequenced in a study of control samples from healthy donors and cancer patients. Libraries were prepared by immunoSEQ multiplex PCR; TCRdb keeps only in-frame clonotypes and omits some of them. The sample contains around 70,000 clones, 94% of which appear only once. The sample consisted of blood. These receptors were collected from a woman in her 30s in good health. CDR3s include the opening cysteine and the closing phenylalanine or tryptophan. Each record gives: D gene, V gene, clone size, J gene, CDR3 protein, CDR3 DNA. D genes are given only for firm matches. For some rows the clone size is stated as once, few or many, or as a class when expanded; others skip it.

>TRBD1|TRBV10-3|NA|TRBJ2-1
CAITSGTVYNEQFF
TGTGCCATCACCTCCGGGACAGTCTACAATGAGCAGTTCTTC
>TRBD1|TRBV3-1/TRBV3-2|NA|TRBJ1-3
CASSQEGQAISGNTIYF
TGTGCCAGCAGCCAAGAGGGACAGGCCATCTCTGGAAACACCATATATTTT
>NA|TRBV7-3|NA|TRBJ2-7
CAEGSYEQYF
TGTGCCGAGGGGTCCTACGAGCAGTACTTC
>NA|TRBV3-1/TRBV3-2|NA|TRBJ2-2
CASSVTGFGELFF
TGTGCCAGCAGCGTTACAGGTTTTGGGGAGCTGTTTTTT
>NA|TRBV4-1|NA|TRBJ1-2
CASSHPLRGYGYTF
TGCGCCAGCAGCCATCCATTGCGAGGCTATGGCTACACCTTC
>NA|TRBV24-1|NA|TRBJ1-4
CATRDYQGKLFF
TGTGCCACCAGGGACTACCAAGGGAAACTGTTTTTT
>NA|TRBV4-1|NA|TRBJ1-5
CASSQDGDSNQPQHF
TGCGCCAGCAGCCAAGATGGAGATAGCAATCAGCCCCAGCATTTT
>NA|TRBV7-3|NA|TRBJ2-6
CASSPTASGANVLTF
TGTGCCAGCAGCCCCACAGCCTCTGGGGCCAACGTCCTGACTTTC
>NA|TRBV7-9|NA|TRBJ1-2
CASSVFFGGYTF
TGTGCCAGCAGCGTCTTTTTTGGAGGCTACACCTTC
>TRBD2|TRBV4-2|few|TRBJ2-1
CASSQDRSGGGSGNNEQFF
TGTGCCAGCAGCCAAGATAGGAGCGGGGGGGGATCTGGGAACAATGAGCAGTTCTTC
>NA|TRBV27|NA|TRBJ1-4
CASSHLSRGINNEKLFF
TGTGCCAGCAGTCATCTTTCGCGGGGGATTAATAATGAAAAACTGTTTTTT
>NA|TRBV4-1|NA|TRBJ1-2
CASSQGPKGYTF
TGCGCCAGCAGCCAAGGACCGAAGGGCTACACCTTC
>NA|TRBV3-1/TRBV3-2|NA|TRBJ1-2
CASSQVAGLGGYTF
TGTGCCAGCAGCCAAGTGGCCGGGCTTGGGGGCTACACCTTC
>TRBD1|TRBV6-5|NA|TRBJ1-2
CASSLGQVYGYTF
TGTGCCAGCAGCCTTGGACAGGTCTATGGCTACACCTTC
>TRBD1|TRBV6-5|once|TRBJ2-3
CASSQTGPDTQYF
TGTGCCAGCAGCCAGACAGGGCCAGATACGCAGTATTTT
>TRBD2|TRBV5-1|NA|TRBJ2-1
CASSLISGGSYNEQFF
TGCGCCAGCAGCCTCATCAGCGGGGGATCCTACAATGAGCAGTTCTTC
>NA|TRBV3-1/TRBV3-2|NA|TRBJ1-2
CASSRGPNYGYTF
TGTGCCAGCAGCCGGGGACCGAACTATGGCTACACCTTC
>NA|TRBV12-3/TRBV12-4|NA|TRBJ1-1
CASSLGEAAEAFF
TGTGCCAGCAGTTTAGGAGAGGCGGCTGAAGCTTTCTTT
>NA|TRBV24-1|NA|TRBJ1-2
CATSDLGQIHGYTF
TGTGCCACCAGTGATTTGGGACAGATCCATGGCTACACCTTC
>NA|TRBV30|NA|TRBJ2-3
CALGQPSTDTQYF
TGTGCCCTCGGACAGCCGAGCACAGATACGCAGTATTTT
>TRBD1|TRBV4-1|NA|TRBJ2-4
CASSPTGGSIQYF
TGCGCCAGCAGTCCGACAGGGGGTAGTATTCAGTACTTC
>NA|TRBV18|NA|TRBJ2-2
CASSPGRGGTGELFF
TGTGCCAGCTCACCAGGCAGGGGAGGCACCGGGGAGCTGTTTTTT
>TRBD2|TRBV11-2|NA|TRBJ2-5
CASSDTSAGETQYF
TGTGCCAGCAGCGATACTAGCGCCGGAGAGACCCAGTACTTC
>TRBD1|TRBV6-5|NA|TRBJ1-1
CASKVQGGPVEAFF
TGTGCCAGCAAGGTCCAGGGGGGACCCGTTGAAGCTTTCTTT
>TRBD1|TRBV6-5|NA|TRBJ1-1
CASRSGGWPSGAFF
TGTGCCAGCCGATCAGGGGGCTGGCCGTCAGGGGCTTTCTTT
>NA|TRBV12-3/TRBV12-4|NA|TRBJ2-5
CASSSDRQETQYF
TGTGCCAGCAGTTCAGACAGGCAAGAGACCCAGTACTTC
>NA|TRBV7-6|NA|TRBJ1-3
CASSSVSNRRDTIYF
TGTGCCAGCAGCTCTGTAAGTAACCGGAGGGACACCATATATTTT
>NA|TRBV28|NA|TRBJ1-1
CASSFSWKNTEAFF
TGTGCCAGCAGTTTCTCCTGGAAGAACACTGAAGCTTTCTTT
>NA|TRBV6-2/TRBV6-3|NA|TRBJ1-5
CASSFRGMGQPQHF
TGTGCCAGCAGTTTCCGGGGGATGGGTCAGCCCCAGCATTTT
>NA|TRBV30|NA|TRBJ1-4
CAWGEPGATNEKLFF
TGTGCCTGGGGAGAGCCTGGTGCAACTAATGAAAAACTGTTTTTT
>NA|TRBV6-5|NA|TRBJ2-3
CASSYVGAFTDTQYF
TGTGCCAGCAGTTACGTGGGGGCCTTCACAGATACGCAGTATTTT
>NA|TRBV5-1|NA|TRBJ2-6
CASSLERSGANVLTF
TGCGCCAGCAGCTTGGAAAGGTCTGGGGCCAACGTCCTGACTTTC
>TRBD2|TRBV5-1|NA|TRBJ2-3
CASRGTSGLTTDTQYF
TGCGCCAGCAGGGGGACTAGCGGGCTAACCACAGATACGCAGTATTTT
>NA|TRBV6-6|NA|TRBJ1-5
CASMDVGNQPQHF
TGTGCCAGCATGGACGTAGGCAATCAGCCCCAGCATTTT
>NA|TRBV6-5|NA|TRBJ1-5
CASIWSAENQPQHF
TGTGCCAGCATTTGGTCGGCGGAGAATCAGCCCCAGCATTTT
>NA|TRBV19|NA|TRBJ1-5
CATRVEAGLSNQPQHF
TGTGCCACCCGGGTTGAGGCAGGGCTTAGCAATCAGCCCCAGCATTTT